This TCR beta chain emerged from a study of cytomegalovirus exposure and HLA in healthy donors. Overall study results and limits: A later analysis revealed that TCR association rates differed between HLA loci, peaking at DRB1 and bottoming out at HLA-C.

Primers for the PCR totalled 60 Vbeta and 13 Jbeta. Sequenced by immunoSEQ multiplex PCR; TCRdb stores in-frame clones only, minus some. The table shows 40,000 to 55,000 clones, with about 78% occurring only once. The CDR3 runs 11 residues. Germline lookup yields CDR1 GTSNPN and CDR2 SVGIG (reference sequence). Deletions cut 3 bases from V and 6 bases from J, with 6 bases between. Among the donors, all were healthy bone marrow donors. For this clone: The antigen remains unidentified.

Sequencing input: PBMCs. The sequence came from a woman aged 30 to 39 in good health and CMV-seronegative. This chain joins TRBV30 and TRBJ2-1, with a weak D call TRBD2 (6 bases). For the CDR3, the DNA is TGTGCCTGGAGGGGGGGCAATGAGCAGTTCTTC. It yields the protein CAWRGGNEQFF.